Each of the 18 T cell receptor beta chains below was sequenced from the same sample in a study of blood T cells in healthy people across ages. Together with a sample-barcoded 5' primer, a J-beta primer mix was included in a second PCR lasting roughly 7 to 11 cycles. TCRdb independently ran MiXCR on the 5' RACE reads; one entry per CDR3 protein. The sample yields around 500,000 distinct CDR3 sequences, roughly 43% seen once. The sequenced material came from blood. These receptors all stem from a man at least 80 years old in good health.

This clonotype was seen once. The rearrangement uses TRBV6-2 or TRBV6-3 and TRBJ2-1; D is possibly TRBD1 (6 bases). V lost 5 bases and J lost 7, with 15 bases in between. The CDR3 has 14 residues. Germline CDR1 and CDR2: MNHEY and SVGEGT. CDR3 nucleotides: TGTGCCAGCAGTAGCGTACAGGGTAGGAATGAGCAGTTCTTC. Its protein is CASSSVQGRNEQFF.

This clonotype was seen more than once but under ten times. The chain carries TRBV29-1 and TRBJ1-2; 7 positions agree with TRBD1. The CDR3 is 15 amino acids. CDR1 and CDR2 from the germline V gene are SQVTM and ANQGSEA. The V and J ends lost 2 bases and 6 bases, in that order; junction bases with no gene match: 12. The CDR3 loop reads CSVEPHGGGGDGYTF. CDR3 bases: TGCAGCGTTGAACCCCACGGAGGGGGCGGGGATGGCTACACCTTC.

The chain links TRBV20-1 to TRBJ2-3; D perhaps matches TRBD1 (6 bases). CDR3 length equals 15 residues. V was trimmed by 1 base and J by 2 bases, leaving 13 bases between them. Germline V gene sequence: CDR1 DFQATT, CDR2 SNEGSKA (reference sequence). CDR3 bases: TGCAGTGCTAGAGTGACCTGGGACAACACAGATACGCAGTATTTT. It translates to CSARVTWDNTDTQYF.

The V gene is TRBV10-2, the J gene TRBJ2-7; a weak D match, TRBD2 (5 bases). The V and J ends lost 6 bases and 2 bases respectively, with 11 bases between them. The CDR3 extends over 13 amino acids. Germline V gene data show CDR1 as WSHSY and CDR2 as SAAADI. Here the CDR3 DNA reads TGCGCCAGCAGGCTAGCACCAGCCTACGAGCAGTACTTC. Translating it yields CASRLAPAYEQYF.

V usage is TRBV27 and J usage is TRBJ2-2, with a tentative D call TRBD2 (7 bases). V lost 3 bases to trimming and J lost 13 bases, with 27 bases between them. The CDR3 has 17 residues. CDR1 and CDR2 (germline): MNHEY, SMNVEV (reference sequence). The CDR3 DNA is TGTGCCAGCAGTTTCTCCGGGTTGGGGGGGCCTCCACGTTGGCTGTTTTTT. Protein: CASSFSGLGGPPRWLFF.

This clonotype has a handful of counts. The gene calls are TRBV24-1 and TRBJ2-3, with 10 bases that match TRBD2. Germline CDR1 KGHDR, CDR2 SFDVKD. Trimming removed 9 bases from V and 2 bases from J; junction bases left unmatched: 4. The CDR3 is 14 amino acids. The CDR3 sequence: CATGTSGNTDTQYF. The CDR3 coding sequence is TGTGCCACCGGAACTAGCGGGAACACAGATACGCAGTATTTT.

V usage is TRBV7-2 and J usage is TRBJ2-1, with 11 bases aligning to TRBD2. Germline trimming cut 8 bases from V and 5 bases from J; bases unmatched to any gene: 11. Germline V lookup: CDR1 SGHTA, CDR2 FQGNSA. This CDR3 contains 16 residues. The CDR3 loop reads CASLRVAGGGHNEQFF. DNA of the CDR3: TGTGCCAGCTTAAGGGTAGCGGGAGGGGGGCACAATGAGCAGTTCTTC.

This clonotype has more than one count but fewer than ten. The rearrangement uses TRBV29-1 and TRBJ2-5; D ambiguous. CDR3 size: 13 residues. CDR1 and CDR2 (germline): SQVTM, ANQGSEA. V lost 4 bases to trimming and J lost 1 base, with 10 bases between them. CDR3 amino acids: CSVGFGGQETQYF. The CDR3 coding sequence is TGCAGCGTTGGGTTCGGCGGCCAAGAGACCCAGTACTTC.

This chain links TRBV12-3 or TRBV12-4 with TRBJ1-5; perhaps TRBD1 as D (5 bases). The CDR3 spans 13 residues. V was trimmed by 2 bases and J by 9 bases, leaving 11 bases between them. The DNA of the CDR3 is TGTGCCAGCAGTTTAAGCCAGAGGGGGCCCCAGCATTTT. Its protein product is CASSLSQRGPQHF.

This clonotype was observed a handful of times. The genes are TRBV20-1 and TRBJ2-7, with D possibly TRBD2 on 6 matching bases. V was trimmed by 7 bases and J by 0 bases, leaving 19 bases between them. The CDR3 runs to 15 residues. Germline assignment: CDR1 DFQATT and CDR2 SNEGSKA (reference sequence). DNA for the CDR3: TGCAGTGAAGGCTGTGTGGAGGGCCTCTCCTACGAGCAGTACTTC. Amino acids: CSEGCVEGLSYEQYF.

The J gene is TRBJ2-7, the V gene TRBV9, with 7 bases matching TRBD2. Trimming took 3 bases from V and 4 from J; bases not matched to a gene: 16. The CDR3 is 17 amino acids. In germline, CDR1 is SGDLS, CDR2 YYNGEE. In nucleotides, the CDR3 is TGTGCCAGCAGCGCGGCCCTCACTCGAGCGGGATCTTACGAGCAGTACTTC. Translated, it gives CASSAALTRAGSYEQYF.

This clonotype was counted many times. The gene calls are TRBV6-6 and TRBJ2-7; possible D gene TRBD2, 6 bases. Germline V gene data show CDR1 as MNHNY and CDR2 as SVGAGI (reference sequence). V was cut by 5 bases and J by 3 bases, with 17 bases left in between. CDR3 length: 15 amino acids. The CDR3 spells CASSPLAGTDYEQYF. The CDR3 DNA reads as TGTGCCAGCAGTCCCCTGGCGGGGACTGACTACGAGCAGTACTTC.

As to this clonotype: Possible read error: a much larger clone is one base away. The chain joins TRBV29-1 to TRBJ1-2, with TRBD1 as a possible D gene (6 bases). V was shortened by 4 bases and J by 8 bases, with 23 bases between the two germline ends. CDR1 is SQVTM and CDR2 is ANQGSEA in the germline V gene. The CDR3 consists of 15 residues. The CDR3 nucleotides are TGCAGCGTTGCCACCGTGGTAACAGGGAGTTGGGGCTACACCTTC. Amino acids: CSVATVVTGSWGYTF.

In this sample, this clonotype turned up a few times. This chain joins TRBV7-9 and TRBJ2-6, with a tentative D call TRBD2 (6 bases). Germline V gene lookup returns CDR1 SEHNR and CDR2 FQNEAQ (reference sequence). The germline V and J ends were trimmed by 8 bases and 0 bases, with 14 bases remaining between them. The CDR3 contains 16 residues. The CDR3 loop is CASGGNRPSGANVLTF. CDR3 bases: TGTGCCAGCGGCGGGAACAGACCCTCTGGGGCCAACGTCCTGACTTTC.

In this sample, this clonotype turned up once. The chain is built from TRBV11-2 and TRBJ2-7; weak D call: TRBD2 (6 bases). TRBJ2-5 matches the DNA end more closely, so the J call is doubtful. The CDR3 is made up of 14 amino acids. CDR1 SGHAT and CDR2 FQNNGV come from the germline V gene. The DNA of the CDR3 is TGTGCCAGCAGCGAGCGGGTTACGGGAGAGACCCAGTACTTC. Translating gives CASSERVTGETQYF.

V gene TRBV15 combines with J gene TRBJ2-2, with 7 bases lining up with TRBD1. The germline V gene has CDR1 LNHNV and CDR2 YYDKDF (reference sequence). The ends lost 6 bases at V and 3 bases at J; junction bases unmatched: 4. This CDR3 contains 14 residues. The CDR3 DNA follows: TGTGCCACCAGTACAGGGGCGGACACCGGGGAGCTGTTTTTT. Its protein product is CATSTGADTGELFF.

As concerns this clonotype: The junction shows a germline mismatch at one end, possibly a read error. The chain employs TRBV7-7 and TRBJ2-7, with TRBD2 as a possible D gene (5 bases). With the DNA end fitting TRBJ2-5 better, the J assignment may be wrong. The CDR3 extends over 16 amino acids. From germline, CDR1 is SSHAT and CDR2 FNYEAQ (reference sequence). CDR3 amino acids: CASSSTGLGVGETQYF. DNA for the CDR3: TGTGCTAGCAGCTCCACCGGACTGGGAGTCGGGGAGACCCAGTACTTC.

A note on this clonotype: A much larger clone sits a single nucleotide away, making a read error possible. The gene calls are TRBV6-6 and TRBJ2-4; D is possibly TRBD1 (5 bases). The V gene's germline CDR1 is MNHNY and CDR2 SVGAGI (reference sequence). V was cut by 11 bases and J by 13 bases, with 27 bases left in between. The CDR3 extends over 14 amino acids. The CDR3 region has the DNA TGTGCCCCCCGTGGGGTCAGGGTTGCCTACGGGCAGTACTTC. As protein: CAPRGVRVAYGQYF.